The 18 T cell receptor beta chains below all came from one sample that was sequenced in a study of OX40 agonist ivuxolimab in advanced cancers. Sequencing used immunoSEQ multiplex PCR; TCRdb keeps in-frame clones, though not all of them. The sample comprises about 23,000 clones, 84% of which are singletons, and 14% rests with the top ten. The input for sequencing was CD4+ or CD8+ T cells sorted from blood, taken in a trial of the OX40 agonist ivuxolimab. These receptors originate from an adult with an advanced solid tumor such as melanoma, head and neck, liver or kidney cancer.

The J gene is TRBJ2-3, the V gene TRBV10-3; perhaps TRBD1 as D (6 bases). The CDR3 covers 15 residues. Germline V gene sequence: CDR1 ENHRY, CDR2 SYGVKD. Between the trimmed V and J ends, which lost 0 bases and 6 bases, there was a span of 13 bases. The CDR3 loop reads CAISESGSGVDTQYF. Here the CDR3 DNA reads TGTGCCATCAGTGAGTCGGGATCAGGGGTGGATACGCAGTATTTT.

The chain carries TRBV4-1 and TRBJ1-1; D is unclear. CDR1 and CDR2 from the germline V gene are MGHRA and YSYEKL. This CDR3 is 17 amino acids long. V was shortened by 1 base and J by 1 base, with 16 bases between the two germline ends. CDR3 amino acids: CASSQAAPQARNTEAFF. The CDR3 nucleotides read TGCGCCAGCAGCCAAGCGGCCCCTCAGGCGAGGAACACTGAAGCTTTCTTT.

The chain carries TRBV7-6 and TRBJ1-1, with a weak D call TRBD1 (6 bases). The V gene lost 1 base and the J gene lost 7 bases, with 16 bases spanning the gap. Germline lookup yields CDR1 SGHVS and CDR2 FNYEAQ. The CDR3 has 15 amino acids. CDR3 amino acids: CASSLVTGKFGEAFF. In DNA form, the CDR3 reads TGTGCCAGCAGCTTAGTAACAGGGAAGTTCGGTGAAGCTTTCTTT. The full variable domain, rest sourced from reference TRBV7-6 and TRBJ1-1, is GAGVSQSPRYKVTKRGQDVALRCDPISGHVSLYWYRQALGQGPEFLTYFNYEAQQDKSGLPNDRFSAERPEGSISTLTIQRTEQRDSAMYRCASSLVTGKFGEAFFGQGTRLTVV.

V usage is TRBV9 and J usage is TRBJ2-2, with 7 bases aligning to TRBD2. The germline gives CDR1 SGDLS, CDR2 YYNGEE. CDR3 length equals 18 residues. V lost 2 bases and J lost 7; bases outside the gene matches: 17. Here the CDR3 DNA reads TGTGCCAGCAGCGTCCCCCTCGCCGGCGGGGGACCAGGCGGGGAGCTGTTTTTT. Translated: CASSVPLAGGGPGGELFF.

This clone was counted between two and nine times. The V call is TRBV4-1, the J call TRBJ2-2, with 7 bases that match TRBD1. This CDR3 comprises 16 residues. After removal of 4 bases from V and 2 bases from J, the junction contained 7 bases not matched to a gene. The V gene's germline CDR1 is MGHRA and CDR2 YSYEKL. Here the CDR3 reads CASSLRDSLNTGELFF. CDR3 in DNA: TGCGCCAGCAGCCTTCGGGACAGCTTAAACACCGGGGAGCTGTTTTTT.

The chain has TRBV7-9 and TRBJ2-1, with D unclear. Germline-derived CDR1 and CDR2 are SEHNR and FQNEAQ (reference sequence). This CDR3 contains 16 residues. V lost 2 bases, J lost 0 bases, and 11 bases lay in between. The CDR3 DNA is TGTGCCAGCAGCTTATTACGGTTAAGCTCCTACAATGAGCAGTTCTTC. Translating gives CASSLLRLSSYNEQFF.

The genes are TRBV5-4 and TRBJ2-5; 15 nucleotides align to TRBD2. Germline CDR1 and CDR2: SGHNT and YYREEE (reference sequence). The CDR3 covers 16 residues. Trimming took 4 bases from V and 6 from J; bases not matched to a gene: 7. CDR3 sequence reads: CASSPFGTSGGKTQYF. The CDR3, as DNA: TGTGCCAGCAGCCCGTTCGGGACTAGCGGGGGGAAGACCCAGTACTTC. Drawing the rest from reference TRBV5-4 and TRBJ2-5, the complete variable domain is ETGVTQSPTHLIKTRGQQVTLRCSSQSGHNTVSWYQQALGQGPQFIFQYYREEENGRGNFPPRFSGLQFPNYSSELNVNALELDDSALYLCASSPFGTSGGKTQYFGPGTRLLVL.

Here the CDR3 reads CASSPRGSNQPQHF. CDR3 DNA: TGCGCCAGCAGCCCCAGGGGTAGCAATCAGCCCCAGCATTTT. The rearrangement joins TRBV4-1 to TRBJ1-5; a weak D match, TRBD1 (6 bases). Germline assignment: CDR1 MGHRA and CDR2 YSYEKL. The CDR3 runs 14 residues. The V and J ends lost 4 bases and 0 bases respectively, with 7 bases between them.

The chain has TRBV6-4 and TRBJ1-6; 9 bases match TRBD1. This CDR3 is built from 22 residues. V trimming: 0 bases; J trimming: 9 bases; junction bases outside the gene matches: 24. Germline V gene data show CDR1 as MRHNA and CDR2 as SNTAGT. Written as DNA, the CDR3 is TGTGCCAGCAGTGACTCGATCATCAGCGTTTTCGGGACAGGGAAACGGAGTTCACCCCTCCACTTT. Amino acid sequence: CASSDSIISVFGTGKRSSPLHF.

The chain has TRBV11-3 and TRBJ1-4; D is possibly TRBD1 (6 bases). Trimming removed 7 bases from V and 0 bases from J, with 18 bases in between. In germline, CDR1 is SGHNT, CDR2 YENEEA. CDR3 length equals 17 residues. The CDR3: CASTTHRDLATNEKLFF. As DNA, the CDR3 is TGTGCCAGCACAACGCACAGGGATTTGGCAACTAATGAAAAACTGTTTTTT.

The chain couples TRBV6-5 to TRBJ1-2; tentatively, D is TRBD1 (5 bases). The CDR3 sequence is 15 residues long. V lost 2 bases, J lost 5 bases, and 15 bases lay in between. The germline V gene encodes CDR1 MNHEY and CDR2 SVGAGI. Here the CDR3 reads CASSYGQGSSYGYTF. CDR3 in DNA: TGTGCCAGCAGTTACGGGCAGGGTAGCTCATATGGCTACACCTTC.

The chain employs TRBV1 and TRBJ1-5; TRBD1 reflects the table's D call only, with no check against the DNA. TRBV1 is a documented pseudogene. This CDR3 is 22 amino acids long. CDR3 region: CTSSQEAVLGGPCGLSNQPQHF. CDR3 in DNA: TGCACCAGCAGCCAAGAGGCCGTTCTAGGGGGTCCCTGCGGGCTCAGCAATCAGCCCCAGCATTTT.

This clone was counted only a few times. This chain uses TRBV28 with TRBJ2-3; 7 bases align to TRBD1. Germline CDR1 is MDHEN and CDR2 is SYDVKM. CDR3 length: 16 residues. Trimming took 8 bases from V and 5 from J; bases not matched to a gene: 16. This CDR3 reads CASESGTAFLGDTQYF. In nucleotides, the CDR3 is TGTGCCAGCGAATCCGGGACAGCTTTTTTAGGAGATACGCAGTATTTT.

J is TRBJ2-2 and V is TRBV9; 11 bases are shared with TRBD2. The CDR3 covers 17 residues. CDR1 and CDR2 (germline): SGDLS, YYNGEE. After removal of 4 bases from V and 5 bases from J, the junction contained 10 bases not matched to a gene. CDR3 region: CASSLPVAGGRTGELFF. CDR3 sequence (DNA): TGTGCCAGCAGCTTACCGGTAGCGGGGGGGCGAACCGGGGAGCTGTTTTTT.

DNA of the CDR3: TGCGCCAGCGCCAGCGGGGCGATCTTTTACAATGAGCAGTTCTTC. Translation: CASASGAIFYNEQFF. V and J are TRBV5-1 and TRBJ2-1; 7 bases agree with TRBD2. V gave up 7 bases and J gave up 4 bases; unmatched junction bases: 11. From germline, CDR1 is SGHRS and CDR2 YFSETQ. This CDR3 contains 15 residues.

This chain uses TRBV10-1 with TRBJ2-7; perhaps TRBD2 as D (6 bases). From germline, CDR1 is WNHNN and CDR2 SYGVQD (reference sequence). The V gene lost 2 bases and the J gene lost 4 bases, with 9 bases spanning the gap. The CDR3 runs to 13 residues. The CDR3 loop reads CASSETGDYEQYF. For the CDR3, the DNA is TGCGCCAGCAGTGAGACGGGGGATTACGAGCAGTACTTC.

The CDR3: CASSWVGAEAFF. The CDR3 DNA reads as TGTGCCAGCAGTTGGGTAGGAGCTGAAGCTTTCTTT. The rearrangement uses TRBV6-5 and TRBJ1-1; D unresolved. The ends were cut back, 4 bases at V and 6 bases at J, with 9 bases in the middle. Germline CDR1 is MNHEY and CDR2 is SVGAGI. This CDR3 is 12 amino acids long.

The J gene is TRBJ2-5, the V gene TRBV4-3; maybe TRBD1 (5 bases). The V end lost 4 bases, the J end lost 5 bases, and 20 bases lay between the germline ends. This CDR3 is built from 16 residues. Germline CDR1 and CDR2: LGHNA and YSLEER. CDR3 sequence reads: CASSRGARRVGETQYF. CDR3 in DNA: TGCGCCAGCAGCCGTGGTGCGCGCAGGGTCGGCGAGACCCAGTACTTC.